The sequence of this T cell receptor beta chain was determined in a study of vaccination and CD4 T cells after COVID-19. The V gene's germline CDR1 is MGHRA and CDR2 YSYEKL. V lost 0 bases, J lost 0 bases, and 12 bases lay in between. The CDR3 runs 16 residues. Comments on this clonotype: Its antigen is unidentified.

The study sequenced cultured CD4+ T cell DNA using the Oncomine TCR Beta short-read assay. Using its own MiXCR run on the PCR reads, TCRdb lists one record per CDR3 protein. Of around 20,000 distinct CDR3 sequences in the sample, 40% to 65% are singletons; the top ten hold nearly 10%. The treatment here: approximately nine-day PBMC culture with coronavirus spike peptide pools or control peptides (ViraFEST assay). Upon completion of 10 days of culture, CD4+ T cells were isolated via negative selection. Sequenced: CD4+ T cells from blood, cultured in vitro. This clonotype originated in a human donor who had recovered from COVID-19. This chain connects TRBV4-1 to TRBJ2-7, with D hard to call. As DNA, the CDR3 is TGCGCCAGCAGCCAAGAGTACGGATTCAGCTCCTACGAGCAGTACTTC. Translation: CASSQEYGFSSYEQYF.